Only a few counts were recorded for the clone carrying this T cell receptor beta chain. Its antigen is not identified. The data were obtained in a study of T cell repertoires in cytomegalovirus infection. Study background: A matching HLA type, together with CMV infection, was signaled by public TCR beta signatures. The study's findings and limits: CMV-specific TCR beta clonotypes restricted by HLA-C were the ones dominating the ex vivo response.

TCRdb processed the reads anew with MiXCR; each CDR3 protein has one entry. The sample holds about 89,000 distinct CDR3 sequences; around 28% are singletons and the top ten take more than 70%. The germline V gene has CDR1 MNHNS and CDR2 SASEGT. J lost 7 bases, V lost 6 bases, and 10 bases had no gene match. CDR3 length: 14 residues. This chain links TRBV6-1 with TRBJ2-5; 8 nucleotides line up with TRBD2. This TCR derives from a human donor in good health (CMV status not recorded). Some clones in this sample may be carry-over from other donors' samples. The sample was CD8+ T cells from cultured PBMCs, taken from culture after CMV antigen stimulation. The CDR3 region is CASRLRGGPGTQYF. CDR3 DNA sequence: TGTGCCAGCAGACTCCGGGGGGGCCCTGGGACCCAGTACTTC.